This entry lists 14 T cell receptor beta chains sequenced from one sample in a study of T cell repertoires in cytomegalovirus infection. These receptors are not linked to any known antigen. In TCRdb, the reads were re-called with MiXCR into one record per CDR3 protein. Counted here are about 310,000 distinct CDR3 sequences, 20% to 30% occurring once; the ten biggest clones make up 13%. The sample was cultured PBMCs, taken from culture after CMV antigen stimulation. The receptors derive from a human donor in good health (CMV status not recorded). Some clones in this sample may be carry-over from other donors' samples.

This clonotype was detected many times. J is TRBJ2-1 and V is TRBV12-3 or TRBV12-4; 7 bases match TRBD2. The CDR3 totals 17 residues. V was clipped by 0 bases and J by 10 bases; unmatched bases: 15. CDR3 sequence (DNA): TGTGCCAGCAGTTTAGCGGTCCCGGGACTACTCGTTGGGGAGCAGTTCTTC. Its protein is CASSLAVPGLLVGEQFF.

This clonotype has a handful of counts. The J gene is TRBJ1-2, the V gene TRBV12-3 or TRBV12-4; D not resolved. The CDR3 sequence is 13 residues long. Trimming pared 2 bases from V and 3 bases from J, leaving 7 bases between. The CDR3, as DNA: TGTGCCAGCAGTTTAACTGGGTACTATGGCTACACCTTC. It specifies CASSLTGYYGYTF.

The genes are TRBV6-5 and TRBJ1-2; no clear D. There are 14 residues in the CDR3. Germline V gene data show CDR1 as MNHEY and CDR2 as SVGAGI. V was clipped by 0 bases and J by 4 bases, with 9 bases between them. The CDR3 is CASSYSSRTYGYTF. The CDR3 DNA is TGTGCCAGCAGTTACTCCTCGCGGACCTATGGCTACACCTTC.

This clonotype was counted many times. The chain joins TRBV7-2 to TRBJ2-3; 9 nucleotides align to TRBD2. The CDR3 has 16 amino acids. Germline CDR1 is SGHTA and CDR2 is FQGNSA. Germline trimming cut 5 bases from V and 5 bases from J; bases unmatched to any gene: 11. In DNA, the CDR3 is TGTGCCAGCAGCCTCTCGGCGGGAGGGGGGGAAGATACGCAGTATTTT. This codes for CASSLSAGGGEDTQYF. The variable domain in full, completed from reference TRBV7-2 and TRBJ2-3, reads GAGVSQSPSNKVTEKGKDVELRCDPISGHTALYWYRQSLGQGLEFLIYFQGNSAPDKSGLPSDRFSAERTGGSVSTLTIQRTQQEDSAVYLCASSLSAGGGEDTQYFGPGTRLTVL.

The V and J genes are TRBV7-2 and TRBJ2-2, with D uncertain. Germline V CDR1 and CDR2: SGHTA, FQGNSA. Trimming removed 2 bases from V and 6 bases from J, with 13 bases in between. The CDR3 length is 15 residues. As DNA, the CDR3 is TGTGCCAGCAGCTTAAAGGGTTCTGTTCCCGGGGAGCTGTTTTTT. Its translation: CASSLKGSVPGELFF.

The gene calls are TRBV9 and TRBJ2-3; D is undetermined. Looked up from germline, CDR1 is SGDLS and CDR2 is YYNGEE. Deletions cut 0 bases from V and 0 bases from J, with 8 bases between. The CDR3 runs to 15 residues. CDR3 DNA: TGTGCCAGCAGCGTAGGTCTGGTAAGCACAGATACGCAGTATTTT. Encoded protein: CASSVGLVSTDTQYF. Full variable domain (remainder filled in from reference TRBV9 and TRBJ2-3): DSGVTQTPKHLITATGQRVTLRCSPRSGDLSVYWYQQSLDQGLQFLIQYYNGEERAKGNILERFSAQQFPDLHSELNLSSLELGDSALYFCASSVGLVSTDTQYFGPGTRLTVL.

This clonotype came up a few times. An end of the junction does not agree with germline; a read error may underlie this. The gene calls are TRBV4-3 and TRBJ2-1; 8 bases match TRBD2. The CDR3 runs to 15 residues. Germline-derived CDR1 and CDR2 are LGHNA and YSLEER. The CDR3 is CASSQEGLGYNEQFF. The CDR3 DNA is TGCGCCAGCAGTCAAGAGGGACTAGGCTACAATGAGCAGTTCTTC.

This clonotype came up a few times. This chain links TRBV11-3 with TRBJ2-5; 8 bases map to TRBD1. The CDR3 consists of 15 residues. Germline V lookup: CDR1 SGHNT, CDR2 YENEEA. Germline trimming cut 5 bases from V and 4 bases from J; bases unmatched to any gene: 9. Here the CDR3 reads CASSVTGAGGETQYF. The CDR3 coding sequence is TGTGCCAGCAGCGTGACAGGGGCTGGAGGAGAGACCCAGTACTTC.

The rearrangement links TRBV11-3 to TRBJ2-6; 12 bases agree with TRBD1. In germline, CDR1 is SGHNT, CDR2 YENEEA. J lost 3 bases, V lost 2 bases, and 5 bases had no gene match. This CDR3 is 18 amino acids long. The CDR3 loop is CASSLRGQGAFGANVLTF. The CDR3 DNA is TGTGCCAGCAGCTTAAGGGGACAGGGGGCGTTTGGGGCCAACGTCCTGACTTTC. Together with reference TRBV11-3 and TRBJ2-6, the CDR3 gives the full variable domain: EAGVVQSPRYKIIEKKQPVAFWCNPISGHNTLYWYLQNLGQGPELLIRYENEEAVDDSQLPKDRFSAERLKGVDSTLKIQPAELGDSAVYLCASSLRGQGAFGANVLTFGAGSRLTVL.

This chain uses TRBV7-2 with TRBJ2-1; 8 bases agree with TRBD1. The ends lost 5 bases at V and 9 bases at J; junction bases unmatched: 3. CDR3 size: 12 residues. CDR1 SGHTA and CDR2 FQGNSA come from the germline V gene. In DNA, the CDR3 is TGTGCCAGCAGCCGGACAGGGTTTGAGCAGTTCTTC. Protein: CASSRTGFEQFF. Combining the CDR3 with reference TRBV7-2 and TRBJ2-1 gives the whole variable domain GAGVSQSPSNKVTEKGKDVELRCDPISGHTALYWYRQSLGQGLEFLIYFQGNSAPDKSGLPSDRFSAERTGGSVSTLTIQRTQQEDSAVYLCASSRTGFEQFFGPGTRLTVL.

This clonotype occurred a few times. The DNA of the CDR3 is TGTGCCAGCAGTGACAGGTTGAACACAGATACGCAGTATTTT. This encodes CASSDRLNTDTQYF. The chain joins TRBV2 to TRBJ2-3; the D is unclear. CDR3 size: 14 residues. Germline V lookup: CDR1 SNHLY, CDR2 FYNNEI. Trimming left V 3 bases short and J 2 bases short, with 9 bases between.

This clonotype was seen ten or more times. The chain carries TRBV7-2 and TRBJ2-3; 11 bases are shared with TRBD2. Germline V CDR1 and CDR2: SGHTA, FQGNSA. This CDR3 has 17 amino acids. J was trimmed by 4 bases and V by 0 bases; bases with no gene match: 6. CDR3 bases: TGTGCCAGCAGCTTAGCGAAACTAGCGGGAGTTGCAGATACGCAGTATTTT. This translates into CASSLAKLAGVADTQYF.

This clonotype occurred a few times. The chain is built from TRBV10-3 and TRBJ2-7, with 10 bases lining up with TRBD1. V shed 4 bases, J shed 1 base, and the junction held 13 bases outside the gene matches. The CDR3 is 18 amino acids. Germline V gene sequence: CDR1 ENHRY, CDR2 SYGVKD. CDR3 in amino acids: CAISGGQGGAPSSYEQYF. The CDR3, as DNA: TGTGCCATCAGTGGTGGACAGGGGGGCGCACCCTCTTCCTACGAGCAGTACTTC.

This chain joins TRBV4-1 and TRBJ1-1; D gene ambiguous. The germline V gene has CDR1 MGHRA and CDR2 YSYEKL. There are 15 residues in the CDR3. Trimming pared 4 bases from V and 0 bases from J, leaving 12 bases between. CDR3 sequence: CASSPNSAVNTEAFF. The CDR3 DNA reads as TGCGCCAGCAGCCCTAACAGCGCCGTGAACACTGAAGCTTTCTTT.